This entry concerns a single T cell receptor (beta chain). What it binds is not known. This sample is part of a study of cytomegalovirus exposure and HLA in healthy donors. Study information: HLA-typed donors were the source of some 80 million unique TCRs, which an early data release held. Study-level findings and limits: Across HLA loci, a later analysis found differing TCR association rates, with DRB1 most and HLA-C fewest. Most TCR sequences were seen very rarely across donors, but some public TCRs occurred in many.

The PCR used 60 Vbeta and 13 Jbeta primers. The protocol was immunoSEQ multiplex PCR, while the TCRdb copy is restricted to in-frame clones and leaves out a portion. Here the sample spans about 120,000 clones, around four fifths being singletons. Germline assignment: CDR1 KGHSH and CDR2 LQKENI. Deletions cut 2 bases from V and 1 base from J, with 14 bases between. This CDR3 region has 16 residues. The chain employs TRBV18 and TRBJ1-1, with D tentatively TRBD1 (5 bases). The source material was PBMCs. This sequence originates from a man aged 35-49 years in good health and CMV-seronegative. DNA of the CDR3: TGTGCCAGCTCACCAACGGACGGGCAGGGGAACACTGAAGCTTTCTTT. Protein product: CASSPTDGQGNTEAFF.